This TCR beta chain emerged from a study of identical twins. Worth noting for this clonotype: No antigen is known for it.

Template switching supplied a universal primer site; unique molecular identifiers were carried on the cDNA. One entry per CDR3 protein, called by TCRdb with MiXCR from the 5' RACE reads. The table lists a few hundred thousand distinct CDR3 sequences, roughly 12% of them singletons. Findings and caveats of the study: Twins shared out-of-frame alpha sequences with excess low generation probability. Models underestimated TCR alpha sharing (out-of-frame) in monozygotic twins.

Germline V gives CDR1 SGHVS, CDR2 FQNEAQ. Trimming took 5 bases from V and 8 from J, leaving 21 bases between them. The CDR3 has 15 residues. This sample also belongs to another study, concerning yellow fever vaccine responses in identical twins.

This TCR was sampled from a woman aged 18 to 35 in good health. The V and J genes are TRBV7-8 and TRBJ1-2, with D unclear. The sequencing input was CD8+ T cells sorted from blood. The CDR3 DNA is TGTGCCAGCAGCACCGAGGGCGGCGGGTTCAGCGGCTACACCTTC. It codes for CASSTEGGGFSGYTF.